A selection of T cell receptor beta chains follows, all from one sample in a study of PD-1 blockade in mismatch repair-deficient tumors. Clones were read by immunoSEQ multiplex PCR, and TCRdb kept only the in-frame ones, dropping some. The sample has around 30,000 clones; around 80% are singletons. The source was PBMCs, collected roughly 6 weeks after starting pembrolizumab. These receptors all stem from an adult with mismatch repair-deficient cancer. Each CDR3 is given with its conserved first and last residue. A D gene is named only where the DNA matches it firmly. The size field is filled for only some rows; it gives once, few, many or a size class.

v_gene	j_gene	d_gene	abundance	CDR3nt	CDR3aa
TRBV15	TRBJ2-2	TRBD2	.	TGTGCCACCAGCAACGGACTAGCGGGTCGCAAAAATGGGAACACCGGGGAGCTGTTTTTT	CATSNGLAGRKNGNTGELFF
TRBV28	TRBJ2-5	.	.	TGTGCCAGCACTAAGCGGCCGGAGACCCAGTACTTC	CASTKRPETQYF
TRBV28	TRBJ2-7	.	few	TGTGCCAGCAGGCCACAGGTCCACGAGCAGTACTTC	CASRPQVHEQYF
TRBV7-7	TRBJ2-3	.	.	TGTGCTAGCAGCCCCCACAGTCTTAGCACAGATACGCAGTATTTT	CASSPHSLSTDTQYF
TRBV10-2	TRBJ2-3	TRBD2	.	TGCGCCAGCAGACTAGCGGGGCTCACAGATACGCAGTATTTT	CASRLAGLTDTQYF
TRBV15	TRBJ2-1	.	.	TGTGCCACCAGCAGAGACGCGGAAGAGCAGTTCTTC	CATSRDAEEQFF
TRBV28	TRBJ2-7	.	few	TGTGCCAGCAGTTACGAGGGCGGGAACTACGAGCAGTACTTC	CASSYEGGNYEQYF
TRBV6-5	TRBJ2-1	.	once	TGTGCCAGCAGTTTCGCGGGGAGCTCCTACAATGAGCAGTTCTTC	CASSFAGSSYNEQFF
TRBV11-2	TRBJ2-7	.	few	TGTGCCAGCAGCCAGTACTACGAGCAGTACTTC	CASSQYYEQYF
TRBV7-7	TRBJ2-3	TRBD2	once	TGTGCCAGCAGCCCCCAGGCCCCAGGACTAGCGAAAGATACGCAGTATTTT	CASSPQAPGLAKDTQYF
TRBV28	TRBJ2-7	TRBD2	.	TGTGCCAGCCAAAGTCCGGGAGGCTCCTACGAGCAGTACTTC	CASQSPGGSYEQYF
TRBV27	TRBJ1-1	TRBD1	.	TGTGCCAGCAGTTTACTCCTACAGGGGGCGAACACTGAAGCTTTCTTT	CASSLLLQGANTEAFF
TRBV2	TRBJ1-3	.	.	TGTGCCAGCACCAAAGACAGCTCTGGAAACACCATATATTTT	CASTKDSSGNTIYF
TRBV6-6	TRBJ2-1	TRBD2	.	TGTGCCAGCAGGCCAACTAGCGGGAGTTACAATGAGCAGTTCTTC	CASRPTSGSYNEQFF
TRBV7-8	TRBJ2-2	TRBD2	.	TGTGCCAGCAGCTTAGCAGAGACTAGCGGGAAGAGCAGGACCGGGGAGCTGTTTTTT	CASSLAETSGKSRTGELFF
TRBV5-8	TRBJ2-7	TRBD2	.	TGTGCCAGCGAGCCGGGAGGGGCCTACGAGCAGTACTTC	CASEPGGAYEQYF
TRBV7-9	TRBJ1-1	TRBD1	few	TGTGCCAGCAGCTTTACAGGGGGCGGGACTGAAGCTTTCTTT	CASSFTGGGTEAFF
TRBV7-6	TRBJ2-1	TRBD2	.	TGTGCCAGCAGCTTAAAGCCGGGAGGTGAAAATGAGCAGTTCTTC	CASSLKPGGENEQFF
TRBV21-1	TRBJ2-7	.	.	TGTGCCAGCAGCGCCCCAATTAGCGGGAGGACCAACGTAGGCTACGAGCAGTACTTC	CASSAPISGRTNVGYEQYF
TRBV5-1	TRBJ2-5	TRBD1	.	TGCGCCAGCCAGACAGGGTGGAGTCCTCAAGGGGAGACCCAGTACTTC	CASQTGWSPQGETQYF
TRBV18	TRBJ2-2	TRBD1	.	TGTGCCAGCTCTCGGAGTGGACAGGGATCCACCGGGGAGCTGTTTTTT	CASSRSGQGSTGELFF
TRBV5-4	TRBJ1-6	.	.	TGTGCCAGCAGCTTCCGGACACCCGATAATTCACCCCTCCACTTT	CASSFRTPDNSPLHF
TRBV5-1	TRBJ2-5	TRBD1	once	TGCGCCAGCAGCTTGTCCGGGACAGGGCCCGTGACCCAGTACTTC	CASSLSGTGPVTQYF
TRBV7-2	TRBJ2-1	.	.	TGTGCCAGCAGCCCCCGCGGCCCCAACGGGGATGAGCAGTTCTTC	CASSPRGPNGDEQFF
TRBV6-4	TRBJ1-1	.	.	TGTGCCAGCAGTGACTGTCAGGGAATTTCCATGAACACTGAAGCTTTCTTT	CASSDCQGISMNTEAFF
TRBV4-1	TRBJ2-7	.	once	TGCGCCAGCAGCCCCGGGGTAGCTGATCCCTACGAGCAGTACTTC	CASSPGVADPYEQYF
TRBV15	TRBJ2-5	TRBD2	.	TGTGCCACCAGCAGAGATTATCTTGGGGTGCGGGAGACTGGAGAGACCCAGTACTTC	CATSRDYLGVRETGETQYF
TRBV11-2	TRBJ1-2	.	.	TGTGCCAGCAGCTATTCCCCCTCAGGGGAAGGCTACACCTTC	CASSYSPSGEGYTF
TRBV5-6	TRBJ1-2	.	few	TGTGCCAGCAGTGGAATATTCAGGGGTGGAGGCTACACCTTC	CASSGIFRGGGYTF
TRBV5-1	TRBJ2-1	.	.	TGCGCCAGCAGCTTACCAGAAAATGAGCAGTTCTTC	CASSLPENEQFF
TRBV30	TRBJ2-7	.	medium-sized	TGTGCCTATACAAACTTGGGAGCCTACGAGCAGTACTTC	CAYTNLGAYEQYF